The clone carrying this T cell receptor beta chain occurred many times. The data were taken from a study of neurological immune-mediated disorders. TCRdb called the 5' RACE reads again in MiXCR, with one record for every CDR3 protein. The table has tens of thousands of distinct CDR3 sequences, roughly 4.5% seen once. Time point in this sample: longitudinal time-point 3. The unsorted libraries originated from 2 million PBMCs that had been stored at -80 C. The clonotype comes from a woman aged 55-75 years with multiple sclerosis. Source material: PBMCs.

In DNA, the CDR3 is TGCGCCAGCAGCACCGAAGGCTTGCGCGAGCAGTACTTC. This translates into CASSTEGLREQYF. The chain employs TRBV5-1 and TRBJ2-7; unclear D gene. Per the germline V gene, CDR1 is SGHRS and CDR2 is YFSETQ. The V and J ends lost 4 bases and 6 bases respectively, with 14 bases between them. This CDR3 has 13 amino acids.